Listed below are T cell receptor beta chains from one sample, sequenced in a study of blood T cells in healthy people across ages. One entry per CDR3 protein, called by TCRdb with MiXCR from the 5' RACE reads. The table shows around 940,000 distinct CDR3 sequences, with 51% occurring only once. Material for sequencing was blood. Receptors were obtained from a woman aged 55 to 70 in good health. Each CDR3 is given with its conserved first and last residue. The order of the fields is J gene, clone size, V gene, CDR3 protein. The size of a clone is reported for some rows only, either as once, few or many, or as a class for expanded clones.

TRBJ1-6	.	TRBV4-2	CASSQRTGSNSPLHF
TRBJ1-6	.	TRBV13	CASSSPGTGTSPLHF
TRBJ2-1	.	TRBV7-2	CASSFGGRATHEQFF
TRBJ2-1	.	TRBV2	CANTRGADQEGEQFF
TRBJ1-1	.	TRBV29-1	CSAPPHRGTEAFF
TRBJ2-2	.	TRBV4-2	CASSQAALLAGVGGELFF
TRBJ2-3	.	TRBV7-9	CASSLEVWGKYTDTQYF
TRBJ2-2	.	TRBV28	CASSPDRGGVQTGELFF
TRBJ1-2	.	TRBV30	CAWGAQGLSGYTF
TRBJ2-3	.	TRBV28	CASRLQTDTQYF
TRBJ2-5	few	TRBV7-9	CASSLGQLTQETQYF
TRBJ1-2	few	TRBV4-1	CASSLPGQAFYGYTF
TRBJ2-7	few	TRBV7-2	CASSDPRYEQYF
TRBJ2-1	.	TRBV10-3	CAISELVGDNEQFF
TRBJ2-3	.	TRBV4-1	CASSPQQGASSPTPYF
TRBJ2-1	.	TRBV7-9	CASMGLAASYNEQFF
TRBJ1-1	.	TRBV29-1	CSVEDGGLPAAFF
TRBJ2-4	.	TRBV21-1	CASSKGLELAKNIQYF
TRBJ2-7	few	TRBV4-3	CASSQDLSGVYEQYF
TRBJ2-1	.	TRBV29-1	CSGARGGTNEQFF
TRBJ2-7	.	TRBV12-3/TRBV12-4	CASSSQQGGLYEQYF
TRBJ1-2	.	TRBV20-1	CSAREPEGYGYTF
.	.	TRBV7-2	CTSSQDRGKETQYF
TRBJ1-2	.	TRBV15	CATSREAGVDGYTF
TRBJ2-7	.	TRBV5-1	CASSLVRFGDEQYF
TRBJ2-3	.	TRBV7-9	CASRPLAGGADTQYF
TRBJ2-1	.	TRBV10-3	CAISGGSGPPYNERFF
TRBJ2-5	.	TRBV24-1	CATSEGNQETQYF
TRBJ2-1	.	TRBV29-1	CSVERGGLGGEQFF
TRBJ2-5	.	TRBV5-1	CASSLGPGLQETQYF
TRBJ2-7	few	TRBV28	CASSPFRDGAYEQYF
TRBJ1-2	.	TRBV25-1	CASSAQEGAYGYTF
TRBJ2-3	few	TRBV5-1	CASSLGDYSDTQYF
TRBJ2-1	many	TRBV10-3	CAISPGQADQFF
TRBJ2-3	.	TRBV6-4	CASSHPYRDTQYF
TRBJ2-2	.	TRBV18	CASSSESVTGELFF
TRBJ2-5	many	TRBV4-1	CASSGRYQETQYF
TRBJ2-7	.	TRBV5-5	CASSSVMDYEQYF
TRBJ2-3	.	TRBV4-3	CASSQDHISGEGPVDTQYF
TRBJ2-1	.	TRBV5-5	CASSSTRVGSYNEQFF
TRBJ2-1	.	TRBV5-1	CASSPPGTGEGNEQFF
TRBJ2-7	.	TRBV20-1	CSARGLAGEGREQYF
TRBJ1-4	.	TRBV28	CASSPGTGGFSGKLFF
.	.	TRBV21-1	CASSKGREGALYEQYF
TRBJ2-3	.	TRBV27	CASVLAGSSTQYF
TRBJ1-1	.	TRBV20-1	CSASSNPGLTEAFF
TRBJ1-4	.	TRBV12-3/TRBV12-4	CAVGGALEEKLFF
TRBJ2-7	.	TRBV29-1	CSVEKKGTNSYEQYF
TRBJ2-7	.	TRBV2	CASGSSLAYEQYF
TRBJ2-7	.	TRBV10-3	CAIREGLAAFYEQYF
TRBJ2-3	once	TRBV5-1	CASSLEGQGAADTQYF
TRBJ2-5	.	TRBV4-1	CASSRTLAGNQETQYF
TRBJ2-3	once	TRBV29-1	CSVLQGTIGTDTQYF
TRBJ2-1	.	TRBV4-2	CASSQDRGLGDEQFF
TRBJ2-5	.	TRBV6-5	CASIGTAREQYF
TRBJ2-5	few	TRBV29-1	CSVAARGRETQYF
TRBJ1-3	.	TRBV7-2	CASSLEAGLRRSGNTIYF
TRBJ1-6	many	TRBV25-1	CASSEVWGIGNSPLHF
TRBJ2-7	few	TRBV4-2	CASSQGTSHYEQYF